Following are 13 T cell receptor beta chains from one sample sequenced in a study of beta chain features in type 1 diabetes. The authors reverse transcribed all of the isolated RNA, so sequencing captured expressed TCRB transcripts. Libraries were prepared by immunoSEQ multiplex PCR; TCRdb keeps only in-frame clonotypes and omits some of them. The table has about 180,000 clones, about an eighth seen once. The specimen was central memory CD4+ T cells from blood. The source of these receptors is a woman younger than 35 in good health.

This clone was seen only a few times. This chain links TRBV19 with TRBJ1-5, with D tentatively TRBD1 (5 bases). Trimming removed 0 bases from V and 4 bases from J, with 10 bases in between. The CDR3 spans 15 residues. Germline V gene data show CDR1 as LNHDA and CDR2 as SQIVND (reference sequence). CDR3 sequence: CASSIETGRNQPQHF. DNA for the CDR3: TGTGCCAGTAGTATAGAAACAGGACGGAATCAGCCCCAGCATTTT. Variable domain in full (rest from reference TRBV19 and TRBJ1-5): DGGITQSPKYLFRKEGQNVTLSCEQNLNHDAMYWYRQDPGQGLRLIYYSQIVNDFQKGDIAEGYSVSREKKESFPLTVTSAQKNPTAFYLCASSIETGRNQPQHFGDGTRLSIL.

CDR3 in amino acids: CASSSTRTGVEKLFF. CDR3 in DNA: TGTGCCAGCAGTTCCACCCGGACAGGGGTTGAAAAACTGTTTTTT. This sequence joins TRBV28 and TRBJ1-4, with 9 bases matching TRBD1. Germline V CDR1 and CDR2: MDHEN, SYDVKM. The CDR3 runs 15 residues. V shed 4 bases, J shed 7 bases, and the junction held 7 bases outside the gene matches.

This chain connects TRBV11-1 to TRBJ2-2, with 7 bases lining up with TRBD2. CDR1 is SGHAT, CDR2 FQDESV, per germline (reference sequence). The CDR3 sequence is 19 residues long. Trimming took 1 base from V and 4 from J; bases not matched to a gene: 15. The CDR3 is CASSLEIRGVGPSTGELFF. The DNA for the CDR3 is TGTGCCAGCAGCTTAGAGATTCGGGGGGTGGGACCGAGCACCGGGGAGCTGTTTTTT. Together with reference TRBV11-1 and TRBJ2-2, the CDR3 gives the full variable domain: EAEVAQSPRYKITEKSQAVAFWCDPISGHATLYWYRQILGQGPELLVQFQDESVVDDSQLPKDRFSAERLKGVDSTLKIQPAELGDSAMYLCASSLEIRGVGPSTGELFFGEGSRLTVL.

The CDR3, as DNA: TGTGCCAGCTCCGACTCAGGGGCCGGGGAGACCCAGTACTTC. The encoded protein is CASSDSGAGETQYF. The chain combines TRBV25-1 with TRBJ2-5, with D possibly being TRBD1 (6 bases). V gave up 8 bases and J gave up 5 bases, with 18 bases separating them. The CDR3 covers 14 residues. Looked up from germline, CDR1 is MGHDK and CDR2 is SYGVNS.

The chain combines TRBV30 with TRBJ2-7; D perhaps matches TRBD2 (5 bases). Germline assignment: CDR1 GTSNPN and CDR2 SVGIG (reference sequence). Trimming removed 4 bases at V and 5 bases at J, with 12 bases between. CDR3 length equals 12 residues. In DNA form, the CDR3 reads TGTGCCTGGACATTAGGAGGCAACGAGCAGTACTTC. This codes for CAWTLGGNEQYF.

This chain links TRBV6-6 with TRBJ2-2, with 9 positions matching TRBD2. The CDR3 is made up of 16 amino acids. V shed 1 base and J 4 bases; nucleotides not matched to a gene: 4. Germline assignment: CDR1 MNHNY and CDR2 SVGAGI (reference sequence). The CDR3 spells CASSYFTRGGTGELFF. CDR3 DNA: TGTGCCAGCAGTTACTTTACGCGGGGGGGCACCGGGGAGCTGTTTTTT.

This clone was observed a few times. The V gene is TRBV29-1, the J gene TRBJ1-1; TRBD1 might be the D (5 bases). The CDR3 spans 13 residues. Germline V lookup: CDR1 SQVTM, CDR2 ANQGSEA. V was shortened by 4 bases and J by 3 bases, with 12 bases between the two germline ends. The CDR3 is CSVGGEPYTEAFF. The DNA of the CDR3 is TGCAGCGTTGGGGGGGAGCCGTACACTGAAGCTTTCTTT.

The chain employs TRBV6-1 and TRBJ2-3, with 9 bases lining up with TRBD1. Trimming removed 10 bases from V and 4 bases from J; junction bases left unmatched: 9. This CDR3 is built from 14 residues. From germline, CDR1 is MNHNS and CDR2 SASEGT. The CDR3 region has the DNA TGTGCCACAAGACCGGGACAGGGCCCAGATACGCAGTATTTT. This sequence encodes CATRPGQGPDTQYF.

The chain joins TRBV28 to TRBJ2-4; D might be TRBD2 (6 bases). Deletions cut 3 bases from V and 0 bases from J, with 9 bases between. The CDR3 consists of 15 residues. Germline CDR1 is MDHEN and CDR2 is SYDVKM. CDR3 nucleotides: TGTGCCAGCAGTTTGGGGGGTTCAGCCAAAAACATTCAGTACTTC. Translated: CASSLGGSAKNIQYF.

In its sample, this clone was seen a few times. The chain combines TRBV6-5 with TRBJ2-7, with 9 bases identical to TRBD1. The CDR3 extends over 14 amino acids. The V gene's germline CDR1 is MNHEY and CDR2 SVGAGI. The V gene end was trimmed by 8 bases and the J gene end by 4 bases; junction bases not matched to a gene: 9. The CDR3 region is CASRPGTGWYEQYF. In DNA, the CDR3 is TGTGCCAGCCGACCCGGGACAGGGTGGTACGAGCAGTACTTC.

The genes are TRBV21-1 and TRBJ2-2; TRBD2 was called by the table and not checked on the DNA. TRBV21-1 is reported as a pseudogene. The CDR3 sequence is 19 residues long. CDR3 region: CASSLRLAEGARNTGELFF. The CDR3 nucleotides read TGTGCCAGCAGCCTGAGACTAGCTGAAGGGGCACGAAACACCGGGGAGCTGTTTTTT.

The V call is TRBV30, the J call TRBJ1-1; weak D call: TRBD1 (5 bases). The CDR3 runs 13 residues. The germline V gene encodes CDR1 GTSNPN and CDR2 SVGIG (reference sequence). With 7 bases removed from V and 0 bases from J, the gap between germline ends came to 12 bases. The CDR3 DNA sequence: TGTGCCTCCACAAGGGGATTGAACACTGAAGCTTTCTTT. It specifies CASTRGLNTEAFF. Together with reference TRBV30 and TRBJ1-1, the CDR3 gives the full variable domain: SQTIHQWPATLVQPVGSPLSLECTVEGTSNPNLYWYRQAAGRGLQLLFYSVGIGQISSEVPQNLSASRPQDRQFILSSKKLLLSDSGFYLCASTRGLNTEAFFGQGTRLTVV.

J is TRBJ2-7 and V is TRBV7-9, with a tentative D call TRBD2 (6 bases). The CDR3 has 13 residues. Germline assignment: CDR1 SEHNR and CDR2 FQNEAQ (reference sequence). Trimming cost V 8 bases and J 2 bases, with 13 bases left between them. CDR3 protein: CASGKRVTYEQYF. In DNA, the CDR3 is TGTGCCAGCGGTAAGCGGGTTACCTACGAGCAGTACTTC.